This T cell receptor beta chain is from a study of CD4 T cells in relation to SARS-CoV-2 and coronaviruses. Study-level background: ViraFEST: roughly 9-day antigen culture of PBMCs, then TCR beta CDR3 sequencing. No peptide or an HIV-1 Nef peptide pool served as negative control.

Per germline, CDR1 LGHNA and CDR2 YNFKEQ. The CDR3 is made up of 16 amino acids. V gave up 0 bases and J gave up 4 bases, with 15 bases separating them. There are a few counts of this clone. Its antigen is as yet unknown. Before the COVID-19 pandemic, during about 2011-2019, CD4+ T cells were taken from unexposed donors. After less than 11 days of culture, CD4+ T cells were isolated. Assay used: immunoSEQ multiplex PCR; TCRdb lists only in-frame clones, some missing. The repertoire holds some 29,000 clones, roughly 69% seen once, with approximately 22% in the top ten. The sequence was collected from a human donor in good health. Sequenced sample: CD4+ T cells from PBMCs, cultured in vitro. This chain joins TRBV4-2 and TRBJ1-2; D gene uncertain. CDR3 sequence (DNA): TGTGCCAGCAGCCAAGATCAGGACCTAACTGTCTATGGCTACACCTTC. This codes for CASSQDQDLTVYGYTF.